Listed below are T cell receptor beta chains from one sample, sequenced in a study of beta chain features in type 1 diabetes. Sequencing was performed with immunoSEQ multiplex PCR; in TCRdb, only in-frame clones are kept and a portion is missing. This table holds 15,000 or so clones, 65% found once. What was sequenced was stem cell memory CD4+ T cells from blood. All receptors derive from a woman under 30 with type 1 diabetes. CDR3s include the opening cysteine and the closing phenylalanine or tryptophan. D genes are given only for firm matches. Clone size is stated in some rows and not others, as once, few, many or a class when expanded.

V	size	J	D	DNA	CDR3
TRBV10-3	.	TRBJ2-7	TRBD2	TGTGCCATCAGTGAGTCGGCAAGCGGGAGTGGCGAGCAGTACTTC	CAISESASGSGEQYF
TRBV11-2	.	TRBJ1-6	TRBD1	TGTGCCAGCAGCTTAGTAGGGGGACAGTCGAGCTCCTATAATTCACCCCTCCACTTT	CASSLVGGQSSSYNSPLHF
TRBV7-9	.	TRBJ1-5	.	TGTGCCAGCAGCTCGACAGCCCCGGTGGGTGGCAATCAGCCCCAGCATTTT	CASSSTAPVGGNQPQHF
TRBV16	once	TRBJ1-4	.	TGTGCCAGCAGCCAGGAGGACGGAGAAAAACTGTTTTTT	CASSQEDGEKLFF
TRBV29-1	few	TRBJ2-1	.	TGCAGCGTTGGACTAGTGGGGAATGAGCAGTTCTTC	CSVGLVGNEQFF
TRBV30	.	TRBJ1-4	.	TGTGCCTGGAGGGGCGGCCGGGGAACAACTAATGAAAAACTGTTTTTT	CAWRGGRGTTNEKLFF
TRBV18	.	TRBJ1-5	TRBD1	TGTGCCAGCTCACCCACTGGGACAGGTCTAGTCCATTTT	CASSPTGTGLVHF
TRBV6-1	.	TRBJ2-1	.	TGTGCCAGCAGTGAACCCAGCTACAATGAGCAGTTCTTC	CASSEPSYNEQFF
TRBV7-2	few	TRBJ1-1	.	TGTGCCAGCAGCCTGGGACAAACGAACACTGAAGCTTTCTTT	CASSLGQTNTEAFF
TRBV7-2	.	TRBJ2-5	TRBD1	TGTGCCAGCAGCCGTCGACAGGGTATAGGAGAGACCCAGTACTTC	CASSRRQGIGETQYF
TRBV5-1	.	TRBJ2-5	TRBD1	TGCGCCAGCAGGGGAACCACGACAGGGAAAGAGACCCAGTACTTC	CASRGTTTGKETQYF